One and the same sample provided the 29 T cell receptor beta chains below, sequenced in a study of shared clonotypes between healthy human individuals. CD45RO negativity and positive selection for CCR7 defined naive CD8 cells, a population that excluded terminally differentiated effector memory CD45RA+ cells. Clones were sequenced by immunoSEQ multiplex PCR, and TCRdb holds only the in-frame ones, with some missing. The sample comprises about 2 million clones, around 96% of which are singletons, and 1.2% rests with the top ten. The sample consisted of naive CD8+ T cells sorted from blood. These receptors all come from a young man in good health.

Comments on this clone: Germline and junction disagree at one end, which may indicate a read error. This chain joins TRBV7-2 and TRBJ2-1; TRBD2 agrees at 9 bases. The germline V gene has CDR1 SGHTA and CDR2 FQGNSA. CDR3 length: 15 residues. CDR3 loop: CASSLAGLGSGEQFF. DNA of the CDR3: TGTGCCAGCAGCCTAGCGGGATTGGGATCGGGTGAGCAGTTCTTC.

V and J are TRBV11-2 and TRBJ2-5; no clear D. Germline CDR1 reads SGHAT; CDR2 reads FQNNGV. The germline V and J ends were trimmed by 1 base and 2 bases, with 11 bases remaining between them. This CDR3 has 15 amino acids. As DNA, the CDR3 is TGTGCCAGCAGCTTAGGACCCCGGCGGCAAGAGACCCAGTACTTC. Protein product: CASSLGPRRQETQYF.

J is TRBJ2-1 and V is TRBV7-2; maybe TRBD2 (6 bases). The ends were cut back, 0 bases at V and 15 bases at J, with 15 bases in the middle. Germline values: CDR1 SGHTA, CDR2 FQGNSA. The CDR3 length is 13 residues. The CDR3 loop is CASSLARASESFF. The CDR3 region has the DNA TGTGCCAGCAGCTTAGCGCGGGCTAGCGAGTCGTTCTTC.

The count of this clone is one. The J gene is TRBJ1-2, the V gene TRBV5-4; 7 nucleotides match TRBD1. The V gene end was trimmed by 0 bases and the J gene end by 1 base; junction bases not matched to a gene: 3. Germline-derived CDR1 and CDR2 are SGHNT and YYREEE (reference sequence). This CDR3 comprises 15 residues. CDR3: CASSLVGGLNYGYTF. The CDR3 nucleotides are TGTGCCAGCAGCTTGGTAGGGGGCCTTAACTATGGCTACACCTTC.

This clone occurred once. This chain joins TRBV21-1 and TRBJ2-2; no DNA check was done on the table's D call, TRBD2. TRBV21-1 corresponds to a pseudogene. The CDR3 is 15 residues long. This chain's CDR3 is CASSEEGGGTGELFF. For the CDR3, the DNA is TGTGCCAGCAGCGAGGAGGGCGGGGGCACCGGGGAGCTGTTTTTT.

Note on this clone: Other DNA sequences of this sample code for an identical CDR3. The V gene is TRBV4-3, the J gene TRBJ2-7; 10 bases agree with TRBD2. CDR1 is LGHNA and CDR2 is YSLEER in the germline V gene. CDR3 length: 15 residues. J lost 2 bases, V lost 1 base, and 2 bases had no gene match. CDR3 bases: TGCGCCAGCAGCCAAGTAGCGGGAGGCCCCTACGAGCAGTACTTC. Its protein product is CASSQVAGGPYEQYF.

The chain links TRBV5-4 to TRBJ1-1, with TRBD1 as a possible D gene (6 bases). CDR1 and CDR2 (germline): SGHNT, YYREEE (reference sequence). V was trimmed by 2 bases and J by 11 bases, leaving 13 bases between them. The CDR3 has 12 amino acids. The CDR3 DNA sequence: TGTGCCAGCAGCTTCGGGGACATGGAGGCTTTCTTT. It is translated as CASSFGDMEAFF.

This clone came up a few times. The genes are TRBV10-1 and TRBJ1-2; possible D gene TRBD1, 6 bases. The germline V gene has CDR1 WNHNN and CDR2 SYGVQD (reference sequence). Trimming removed 4 bases from V and 5 bases from J, with 14 bases in between. CDR3 length: 14 amino acids. CDR3 DNA sequence: TGCGCCAGCAGTGCAGAAGCAGGGGATTATGGCTACACCTTC. This encodes CASSAEAGDYGYTF.

This rearrangement joins TRBV7-9 to TRBJ2-1; perhaps TRBD2 as D (6 bases). Germline assignment: CDR1 SEHNR and CDR2 FQNEAQ (reference sequence). The CDR3 loop spans 16 amino acids. V lost 5 bases and J lost 0, with 14 bases in between. The CDR3 protein is CASSPPSESSYNEQFF. CDR3 sequence (DNA): TGTGCCAGCAGCCCTCCTAGCGAAAGCTCCTACAATGAGCAGTTCTTC.

The V gene is TRBV28, the J gene TRBJ2-1; unclear D gene. Trimming cost V 1 base and J 8 bases, with 3 bases left between them. The CDR3 consists of 11 residues. Germline lookup yields CDR1 MDHEN and CDR2 SYDVKM. The CDR3 DNA is TGTGCCAGCAGTTTATACGATGAGCAGTTCTTC. It yields the protein CASSLYDEQFF.

As concerns this clone: Other DNA variants within this sample encode the same CDR3. The gene calls are TRBV7-2 and TRBJ2-7; D not certain. Germline V gene data show CDR1 as SGHTA and CDR2 as FQGNSA. The CDR3 sequence is 13 residues long. The V end was cut by 3 bases, the J end by 0 bases, with 6 bases between. The CDR3, as DNA: TGTGCCAGCAGCTTGGCCTCCTCCTACGAGCAGTACTTC. Translation: CASSLASSYEQYF.

The chain uses TRBV28 and TRBJ2-7; a possible D gene is TRBD2 (6 bases). Germline V gene lookup returns CDR1 MDHEN and CDR2 SYDVKM. Trimming pared 9 bases from V and 2 bases from J, leaving 14 bases between. This CDR3 has 13 amino acids. The CDR3 protein is CARWRTGAYEQYF. The CDR3 nucleotides read TGTGCCAGGTGGCGGACGGGAGCCTACGAGCAGTACTTC.

Regarding this clone: Other DNA sequences within the sample encode an identical CDR3. The genes are TRBV27 and TRBJ2-1; D gene ambiguous. V lost 5 bases and J lost 2, with 7 bases in between. The CDR3 sequence is 13 residues long. CDR1 MNHEY and CDR2 SMNVEV come from the germline V gene (reference sequence). CDR3 DNA: TGTGCCAGCAGTAGCTCCCCCTACAATGAGCAGTTCTTC. Amino acid sequence: CASSSSPYNEQFF.

This sequence joins TRBV30 and TRBJ2-7; D is undetermined. CDR1 is GTSNPN and CDR2 is SVGIG in the germline V gene (reference sequence). Trimming left V 2 bases short and J 5 bases short, with 13 bases between. The CDR3 covers 13 residues. As DNA, the CDR3 is TGTGCCTGGAGTCCCAAGTATACAAACGAGCAGTACTTC. This codes for CAWSPKYTNEQYF.

The chain combines TRBV13 with TRBJ2-5, with 10 nucleotides matching TRBD2. Germline CDR1 PRHDT, CDR2 FYEKMQ (reference sequence). There are 16 residues in the CDR3. V shed 2 bases and J 5 bases; nucleotides not matched to a gene: 8. The CDR3 DNA reads TGTGCCAGCAGCTTATCTGGGACTAGCGTAAGGGAGACCCAGTACTTC. Residues: CASSLSGTSVRETQYF.

V gene TRBV4-3 combines with J gene TRBJ2-7, with 9 bases lining up with TRBD1. V lost 4 bases, J lost 8 bases, and 12 bases stayed unmatched. This CDR3 comprises 15 residues. CDR1 and CDR2 (germline): LGHNA, YSLEER. CDR3 DNA sequence: TGCGCCAGCAGCCCTTCCGGGACAGGGTCTACGCAGCAGTACTTC. Protein sequence: CASSPSGTGSTQQYF.

The CDR3 DNA sequence: TGCAGCGTCCCATCTTTGGGCATTCAGTACTTC. It yields the protein CSVPSLGIQYF. V gene TRBV29-1 combines with J gene TRBJ2-4; D call uncertain. Germline V lookup: CDR1 SQVTM, CDR2 ANQGSEA. V shed 6 bases and J shed 9 bases, with 12 bases lying between them. This CDR3 region has 11 residues.

This chain uses TRBV6-5 with TRBJ2-5; 8 nucleotides line up with TRBD2. After removal of 4 bases from V and 5 bases from J, the junction contained 3 bases not matched to a gene. Per the germline V gene, CDR1 is MNHEY and CDR2 is SVGAGI. The CDR3 consists of 13 residues. The CDR3 sequence is CASSLTSEETQYF. Written as DNA, the CDR3 is TGTGCCAGCAGTTTGACTAGCGAGGAGACCCAGTACTTC.

This chain links TRBV7-9 with TRBJ2-3, with D tentatively TRBD2 (5 bases). This CDR3 is built from 17 residues. From germline, CDR1 is SEHNR and CDR2 FQNEAQ (reference sequence). Trimming cost V 5 bases and J 0 bases, with 18 bases left between them. CDR3 coding DNA: TGTGCCAGCAGCCAAACCCTCTTAGCGACTAGCACAGATACGCAGTATTTT. Translating gives CASSQTLLATSTDTQYF.

Note on this clone: In the same sample, other DNA sequences code for this CDR3. Here the CDR3 DNA reads TGTGCCAGCAGCTTGGCGGGGAACACTGAAGCTTTCTTT. Translation: CASSLAGNTEAFF. The genes are TRBV5-4 and TRBJ1-1; D is ambiguous. V lost 0 bases and J lost 1, with 4 bases in between. This CDR3 has 13 residues. In germline, CDR1 is SGHNT, CDR2 YYREEE (reference sequence).

This chain's CDR3 is CASSILTGDTIYF. CDR3 sequence (DNA): TGTGCCAGTAGTATTCTGACGGGGGACACCATATATTTT. The chain uses TRBV19 and TRBJ1-3; TRBD1 is a possible D gene (5 bases). Trimming removed 3 bases from V and 8 bases from J, with 11 bases in between. CDR3 length: 13 residues. Looked up from germline, CDR1 is LNHDA and CDR2 is SQIVND (reference sequence).

This clone is a singleton in its sample. The gene calls are TRBV5-4 and TRBJ2-5; D may be TRBD1 (5 bases). This CDR3 has 13 residues. V lost 4 bases and J 3 bases, leaving 10 bases between the germline ends. The germline CDR1 and CDR2 sequences are SGHNT and YYREEE (reference sequence). The CDR3 nucleotides are TGTGCCAGCAGCGTTGGACAAGAAGAGACCCAGTACTTC. Residues: CASSVGQEETQYF.

In regard to this clone: Other DNA sequences in this sample translate to the same CDR3. V and J are TRBV27 and TRBJ2-7; TRBD2 matches at 13 bases. This CDR3 comprises 15 residues. CDR1 is MNHEY, CDR2 SMNVEV, per germline (reference sequence). Trimming at V came to 5 bases and at J to 3 bases, leaving 4 bases not matched to a gene. The CDR3: CASSPGTSGIYEQYF. CDR3 in DNA: TGTGCCAGCAGTCCAGGGACTAGCGGGATCTACGAGCAGTACTTC.

The V and J genes are TRBV7-8 and TRBJ2-7, with D hard to call. This CDR3 comprises 13 residues. V dropped 1 base and J dropped 7 bases, with 11 bases sitting between them. Germline V lookup: CDR1 SGHVS, CDR2 FQNEAQ. The CDR3 reads CASSLESGLEQYF. The CDR3 DNA reads TGTGCCAGCAGCTTAGAATCAGGTTTGGAGCAGTACTTC.

The chain employs TRBV27 and TRBJ1-1; no clear D. The CDR3 contains 17 residues. The germline V gene encodes CDR1 MNHEY and CDR2 SMNVEV (reference sequence). V lost 6 bases and J 0 bases, leaving 20 bases between the germline ends. The CDR3 DNA is TGTGCCAGCAGGGGCGACACTCCTGGCCGGGTGAACACTGAAGCTTTCTTT. This gives the protein CASRGDTPGRVNTEAFF.

The J gene is TRBJ2-7, the V gene TRBV7-9; 9 nucleotides match TRBD2. The CDR3 consists of 15 residues. V lost 5 bases to trimming and J lost 4 bases; unmatched junction nucleotides: 9. CDR1 SEHNR and CDR2 FQNEAQ come from the germline V gene (reference sequence). CDR3 protein: CASSRPGLAYYEQYF. As DNA, the CDR3 is TGTGCCAGCAGCCGACCGGGACTAGCCTATTACGAGCAGTACTTC.

The chain employs TRBV7-9 and TRBJ2-7, with 8 bases matching TRBD2. V lost 3 bases and J lost 7; bases outside the gene matches: 2. This CDR3 is 12 amino acids long. In germline, CDR1 is SEHNR, CDR2 FQNEAQ (reference sequence). The CDR3 DNA follows: TGTGCCAGCAGCTTTCAGCGGGGGGAGCAGTACTTC. Its protein product is CASSFQRGEQYF.

Worth noting for this clone: The identical CDR3 is also encoded by other nucleotide sequences in the sample. V gene TRBV4-3 combines with J gene TRBJ2-7; D remains ambiguous. V shed 0 bases and J shed 2 bases, with 8 bases lying between them. Germline CDR1 is LGHNA and CDR2 is YSLEER. The CDR3 is made up of 14 amino acids. The CDR3 region has the DNA TGCGCCAGCAGCCAAGACTCTACCGCCTACGAGCAGTACTTC. Translating gives CASSQDSTAYEQYF.

This chain joins TRBV4-1 and TRBJ2-7; perhaps TRBD2 as D (5 bases). Germline V CDR1 and CDR2: MGHRA, YSYEKL. The V and J ends lost 1 base and 3 bases respectively, with 19 bases between them. This CDR3 spans 17 amino acids. The CDR3 spells CASSQVHRAEVGYEQYF. CDR3 bases: TGCGCCAGCAGCCAAGTGCATCGGGCGGAGGTTGGCTACGAGCAGTACTTC.